The rows below give T cell receptor beta chains drawn from one sample of a study of T cell repertoires in ileal Crohn's disease. Clones were read by immunoSEQ multiplex PCR, and TCRdb kept only the in-frame ones, dropping some. The profile shows about 62,000 clones, 70% to 90% of them singletons. Material: ileal tissue. Receptor source: an adult with Crohn's disease. The conserved cysteine and the conserved F or W are not part of the CDR3 here. Fields, in order: CDR3 protein, J gene, D gene, V gene. D genes are given only for firm matches.

ASSLGLNTEAF | TRBJ1-1 | NA | TRBV27
AHLYPAANTEAF | TRBJ1-1 | NA | TRBV30
ASSLMAGNYNEQF | TRBJ2-1 | NA | TRBV28
ASSPQRGELF | TRBJ2-2 | NA | TRBV19
ASSLDGLEPYEQY | TRBJ2-7 | NA | TRBV7-8
ASSLPGDGYT | TRBJ1-2 | NA | TRBV28
ASTNNEKLF | TRBJ1-4 | NA | TRBV19
ASSSGLAVKPQETQY | TRBJ2-5 | TRBD2 | TRBV27
SVGRDNEQF | TRBJ2-1 | NA | TRBV29-1
SAMTGPGYT | TRBJ1-2 | TRBD1 | TRBV20-1
AWTTGSGNTIY | TRBJ1-3 | NA | TRBV30
ASSLAFGAQNIQY | TRBJ2-4 | NA | TRBV7-2
ASSQDSFRPEQY | TRBJ2-7 | NA | TRBV7-2
ATSINRDTGNTIY | TRBJ1-3 | NA | TRBV15
ASSMAGLNTEAF | TRBJ1-1 | NA | TRBV19
ASSTGNQPQH | TRBJ1-5 | NA | TRBV10-1
ASVQINSPLH | TRBJ1-6 | NA | TRBV2
ASSSGRGFSEAF | TRBJ1-1 | NA | TRBV4-1
ASSLYWRAGANTGELF | TRBJ2-2 | TRBD2 | TRBV11-2
ASSRTLAGGSYEQY | TRBJ2-7 | TRBD2 | TRBV19
ASKGGRVNEQF | TRBJ2-1 | TRBD2 | TRBV6-5
ASSFSVNEQF | TRBJ2-1 | NA | TRBV28
ASSQLGQGNTGELF | TRBJ2-2 | TRBD1 | TRBV4-2
ASSPTGNTGELF | TRBJ2-2 | NA | TRBV6-5
ASSLGLAGAETQY | TRBJ2-5 | TRBD2 | TRBV28
ASSSRTGGGPYGYT | TRBJ1-2 | TRBD1 | TRBV7-2
ASSLTSGTREQY | TRBJ2-7 | TRBD2 | TRBV11-2
ATSIGQGATNEKLF | TRBJ1-4 | TRBD1 | TRBV15
ASSPNGQGGNEQF | TRBJ2-1 | TRBD1 | TRBV13
ASSEAKSEF | TRBJ2-1 | NA | TRBV2
ASRYRLYNQPQH | TRBJ1-5 | NA | TRBV6-1
ASGGQGSGNTIY | TRBJ1-3 | TRBD1 | TRBV2
ASSEGLAGAYQETQY | TRBJ2-5 | TRBD2 | TRBV2
ASSRQKDGPDTQY | TRBJ2-3 | NA | TRBV7-9
ASDVGVGTDTQY | TRBJ2-3 | NA | TRBV11-2
ASSELRGEKLF | TRBJ1-4 | NA | TRBV6-1
ARSVTGETQY | TRBJ2-5 | NA | TRBV5-3
ASSRSGNQETQY | TRBJ2-5 | TRBD2 | TRBV18
ASSRIGHPLDTGELF | TRBJ2-2 | NA | TRBV4-1
ASRGARTTEAF | TRBJ1-1 | NA | TRBV19
ASSTGGTEF | TRBJ2-1 | TRBD1 | TRBV2
ASSLPQTNYGYT | TRBJ1-2 | NA | TRBV2